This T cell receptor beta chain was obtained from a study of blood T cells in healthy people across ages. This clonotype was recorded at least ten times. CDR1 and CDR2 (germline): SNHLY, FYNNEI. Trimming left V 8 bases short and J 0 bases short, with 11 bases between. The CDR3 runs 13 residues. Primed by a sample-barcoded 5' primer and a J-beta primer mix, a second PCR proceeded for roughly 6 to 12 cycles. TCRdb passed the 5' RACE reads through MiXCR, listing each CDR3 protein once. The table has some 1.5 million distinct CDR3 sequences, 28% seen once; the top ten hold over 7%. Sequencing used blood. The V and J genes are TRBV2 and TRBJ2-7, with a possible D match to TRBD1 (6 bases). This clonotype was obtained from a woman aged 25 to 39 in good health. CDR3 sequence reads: CASFRQASYEQYF. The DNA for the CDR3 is TGTGCCAGCTTTCGACAGGCCTCCTACGAGCAGTACTTC. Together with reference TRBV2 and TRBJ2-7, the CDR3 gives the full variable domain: EPEVTQTPSHQVTQMGQEVILRCVPISNHLYFYWYRQILGQKVEFLVSFYNNEISEKSEIFDDQFSVERPDGSNFTLKIRSTKLEDSAMYFCASFRQASYEQYFGPGTRLTVT.